The 29 T cell receptor beta chains below were found in one sample sequenced in a study of CD8+ T cells in alopecia areata. Noted treatment: oral pan-JAK inhibitor, 5-10 mg twice daily. RNA was extracted and reverse transcribed into cDNA as the sequencing template. Libraries were prepared by immunoSEQ multiplex PCR; TCRdb keeps only in-frame clonotypes and omits some of them. This table holds some 190,000 clones, 60% found once. Material: CD4+ T cells sorted from blood, obtained at week 24, from a patient treated with tofacitinib. The receptor set was obtained from a human donor with alopecia areata.

This clone came up a few times. The V call is TRBV10-3, the J call TRBJ2-3; TRBD2 matches 10 bases. The CDR3 covers 17 residues. The trim removed 0 bases at V and 2 bases at J, leaving 5 bases unmatched. The germline V gene encodes CDR1 ENHRY and CDR2 SYGVKD. The chain's CDR3 is CAISESAGGPTTDTQYF. The CDR3 coding sequence is TGTGCCATCAGTGAGTCAGCGGGGGGGCCTACCACAGATACGCAGTATTTT.

As to this clone: This same CDR3 is encoded by further DNA sequences in the sample. The chain links TRBV30 to TRBJ1-1; no clear D. Trimming stripped 2 bases from V and 0 bases from J, with 4 bases between. From germline, CDR1 is GTSNPN and CDR2 SVGIG (reference sequence). The CDR3 is 12 residues long. This chain's CDR3 is CAWSPLNTEAFF. The CDR3 bases are TGTGCCTGGAGTCCCCTGAACACTGAAGCTTTCTTT.

The V call is TRBV9, the J call TRBJ2-2; the match to TRBD2 covers 7 bases. Per the germline V gene, CDR1 is SGDLS and CDR2 is YYNGEE. Losses at the gene ends were 5 bases for V and 4 bases for J; bases not matched to a gene: 8. The CDR3 totals 15 residues. The DNA of the CDR3 is TGTGCCAGCAGGCGCGTGGGCGGGAGCACCGGGGAGCTGTTTTTT. Translating it yields CASRRVGGSTGELFF.

The table lists this clone with a few counts. J is TRBJ2-3 and V is TRBV29-1, with 8 bases fitting TRBD1. The CDR3 covers 12 residues. V shed 7 bases and J 3 bases; nucleotides not matched to a gene: 3. CDR1 is SQVTM, CDR2 ANQGSEA, per germline. CDR3 residues: CSGRQGTDTQYF. CDR3 nucleotide sequence: TGCAGCGGGAGACAGGGGACAGATACGCAGTATTTT.

V and J are TRBV27 and TRBJ1-4; TRBD1 agrees at 7 bases. The germline V gene encodes CDR1 MNHEY and CDR2 SMNVEV (reference sequence). The V and J ends lost 5 bases and 5 bases, in that order; junction bases with no gene match: 8. This CDR3 contains 15 residues. CDR3 coding DNA: TGTGCCAGCAGTCCCCGGACAGGTTGGAATGAAAAACTGTTTTTT. Amino acids: CASSPRTGWNEKLFF.

CDR3 bases: TGTGCCAGCAGCTTAGCAGGGAGAAGCAATCAGCCCCAGCATTTT. Amino acids: CASSLAGRSNQPQHF. The chain is built from TRBV7-9 and TRBJ1-5; no firm D call. The CDR3 has 15 residues. V lost 0 bases and J 1 base, leaving 7 bases between the germline ends. In germline, CDR1 is SEHNR, CDR2 FQNEAQ (reference sequence).

The rearrangement links TRBV29-1 to TRBJ1-2; D is unclear. Germline-derived CDR1 and CDR2 are SQVTM and ANQGSEA. This CDR3 contains 13 residues. The V gene lost 3 bases and the J gene lost 5 bases, with 13 bases spanning the gap. The CDR3 here is CSVEPAGGYGYTF. The DNA for the CDR3 is TGCAGCGTTGAGCCGGCAGGAGGTTATGGCTACACCTTC.

On this clone itself: The same CDR3 is also encoded by other DNA sequences in this sample. This rearrangement joins TRBV30 to TRBJ1-1; D remains ambiguous. This CDR3 has 12 residues. Trimming left V 5 bases short and J 1 base short, with 8 bases between. CDR1 is GTSNPN and CDR2 is SVGIG in the germline V gene (reference sequence). CDR3 sequence reads: CAWRRQNTEAFF. DNA of the CDR3: TGTGCCTGGCGCAGACAGAACACTGAAGCTTTCTTT.

This clone was observed a single time. The chain uses TRBV13 and TRBJ2-7; 8 nucleotides align to TRBD2. CDR1 PRHDT and CDR2 FYEKMQ come from the germline V gene (reference sequence). Trimming at V came to 8 bases and at J to 6 bases, leaving 9 bases not matched to a gene. The CDR3 has 13 amino acids. CDR3 in DNA: TGTGCCAGCGGGCAGCGGGGGAATCGCGAGCAGTACTTC. Translation: CASGQRGNREQYF.

The rearrangement links TRBV18 to TRBJ2-3; no reliable D call. In germline, CDR1 is KGHSH, CDR2 LQKENI. The CDR3 extends over 12 amino acids. V gave up 5 bases and J gave up 6 bases, with 9 bases separating them. CDR3 in DNA: TGTGCCAGCTCAGTTTTCGGGGATACGCAGTATTTT. Amino acids: CASSVFGDTQYF.

The rearrangement uses TRBV27 and TRBJ2-7; D remains unclear. The CDR3 consists of 13 residues. With 5 bases removed from V and 1 base from J, the gap between germline ends came to 9 bases. Germline V gene sequence: CDR1 MNHEY, CDR2 SMNVEV (reference sequence). The DNA of the CDR3 is TGTGCCAGCAGTGCGACGTTTTCCTACGAGCAGTACTTC. Encoded protein: CASSATFSYEQYF.

Turning to this clone: This may come from a read error, since a much larger clone is one base off. The CDR3 here is CASRGDSYEQYF. The CDR3 nucleotides read TGTGCCAGCCGCGGGGACTCCTACGAGCAGTACTTC. The rearrangement uses TRBV6-5 and TRBJ2-7; TRBD2 might be the D (6 bases). The CDR3 consists of 12 residues. Germline lookup yields CDR1 MNHEY and CDR2 SVGAGI. Trimming took 8 bases from V and 0 from J, leaving 8 bases between them.

This clone was detected a few times. Other nucleotide sequences in the sample specify the same CDR3. V and J are TRBV29-1 and TRBJ2-7; 9 nucleotides align to TRBD1. The CDR3 is 12 residues long. The germline gives CDR1 SQVTM, CDR2 ANQGSEA. The V and J ends lost 7 bases and 2 bases, in that order; junction bases with no gene match: 3. Here the CDR3 reads CSAGTGTYEQYF. CDR3 coding DNA: TGCAGCGCTGGGACAGGGACCTACGAGCAGTACTTC.

V gene TRBV30 combines with J gene TRBJ1-5; 12 nucleotides agree with TRBD1. The germline gives CDR1 GTSNPN, CDR2 SVGIG (reference sequence). The V and J ends lost 1 base and 3 bases, in that order; junction bases with no gene match: 1. This CDR3 spans 15 amino acids. This CDR3 is CAWSGDRGHNQPQHF. Written as DNA, the CDR3 is TGTGCCTGGAGTGGGGACAGGGGGCACAATCAGCCCCAGCATTTT.

The chain links TRBV29-1 to TRBJ1-1; D possibly corresponds to TRBD1 (6 bases). The CDR3 contains 12 residues. Trimming stripped 6 bases from V and 7 bases from J, with 15 bases between. Germline values: CDR1 SQVTM, CDR2 ANQGSEA. In DNA form, the CDR3 reads TGCAGCGTGGGCGGACAGATTAGTGAAGCTTTCTTT. Translating it yields CSVGGQISEAFF.

The J gene is TRBJ1-1, the V gene TRBV25-1; D is ambiguous. Germline loops: CDR1 MGHDK, CDR2 SYGVNS. The length of the CDR3 is 14 residues. Trimming removed 5 bases from V and 5 bases from J, with 15 bases in between. CDR3 nucleotides: TGTGCCAGCAGTCTTAACCGGGATGAAACTGAAGCTTTCTTT. This encodes CASSLNRDETEAFF.

The gene calls are TRBV7-3 and TRBJ2-5; D ambiguous. This CDR3 is 12 amino acids long. Trimming stripped 2 bases from V and 4 bases from J, with 5 bases between. CDR1 and CDR2 (germline): SGHTA, FQGTGA. The CDR3 region has the DNA TGTGCCAGCAGCTTATTGAGAGAGACCCAGTACTTC. Its protein product is CASSLLRETQYF. Filled out from reference TRBV7-3 and TRBJ2-5, the complete variable domain reads GAGVSQTPSNKVTEKGKYVELRCDPISGHTALYWYRQSLGQGPEFLIYFQGTGAADDSGLPNDRFFAVRPEGSVSTLKIQRTERGDSAVYLCASSLLRETQYFGPGTRLLVL.

This clone was counted a few times. V is TRBV19 and J is TRBJ1-1; TRBD1 aligns across 8 bases. This CDR3 has 15 amino acids. With V trimmed by 3 bases and J by 0 bases, 3 bases remained unmatched. CDR1 and CDR2 from the germline V gene are LNHDA and SQIVND (reference sequence). CDR3 sequence (DNA): TGTGCCAGTAGTATCAGGGGGCGATTGAACACTGAAGCTTTCTTT. Translation: CASSIRGRLNTEAFF.

The gene calls are TRBV15 and TRBJ2-1; D unresolved. The CDR3 covers 13 residues. V lost 1 base and J 6 bases, leaving 7 bases between the germline ends. The V gene's germline CDR1 is LNHNV and CDR2 YYDKDF (reference sequence). The CDR3: CATSRGVGNEQFF. CDR3 DNA sequence: TGTGCCACCAGCAGAGGAGTCGGCAATGAGCAGTTCTTC.

This clone was counted a few times. The rearrangement joins TRBV29-1 to TRBJ2-1; D remains ambiguous. CDR3 length equals 12 residues. CDR1 and CDR2 (germline): SQVTM, ANQGSEA. The germline V and J ends were trimmed by 3 bases and 4 bases, with 7 bases remaining between them. This CDR3 is CSVEAGYNEQFF. DNA for the CDR3: TGCAGCGTTGAGGCCGGGTACAATGAGCAGTTCTTC.

The chain combines TRBV7-9 with TRBJ2-1; D is perhaps TRBD1 or TRBD2 (5 bases each). This CDR3 has 15 residues. V lost 6 bases and J lost 4, with 16 bases in between. Germline V gives CDR1 SEHNR, CDR2 FQNEAQ (reference sequence). The CDR3 here is CASSPRGALYNEQFF. The CDR3 DNA sequence: TGTGCCAGCAGTCCCCGGGGCGCCCTTTACAATGAGCAGTTCTTC. The complete variable domain, with remaining parts taken from reference TRBV7-9 and TRBJ2-1, reads DTGVSQNPRHKITKRGQNVTFRCDPISEHNRLYWYRQTLGQGPEFLTYFQNEAQLEKSRLLSDRFSAERPKGSFSTLEIQRTEQGDSAMYLCASSPRGALYNEQFFGPGTRLTVL.

The chain links TRBV25-1 to TRBJ1-1, with D unclear. The CDR3 length is 15 residues. V lost 0 bases, J lost 4 bases, and 12 bases lay in between. Germline V gives CDR1 MGHDK, CDR2 SYGVNS. The CDR3 loop is CASSEYRGLGTEAFF. CDR3 coding DNA: TGTGCCAGCAGTGAATATAGAGGGCTGGGCACTGAAGCTTTCTTT.

This rearrangement joins TRBV11-2 to TRBJ1-2; D gene ambiguous. The CDR3 sequence is 13 residues long. V was trimmed by 5 bases and J by 4 bases, leaving 11 bases between them. Germline V lookup: CDR1 SGHAT, CDR2 FQNNGV. CDR3 nucleotide sequence: TGTGCCAGCAGCGAATCACGAGCCTATGGCTACACCTTC. Translation gives CASSESRAYGYTF.

The chain employs TRBV5-4 and TRBJ2-6, with D perhaps being TRBD1 or TRBD2 (6 bases each). The CDR3 is made up of 15 amino acids. The V and J ends lost 4 bases and 2 bases respectively, with 10 bases between them. Looked up from germline, CDR1 is SGHNT and CDR2 is YYREEE (reference sequence). The CDR3 loop reads CASSLGGTGANVLTF. The CDR3 DNA reads as TGTGCCAGCAGCCTAGGGGGGACTGGGGCCAACGTCCTGACTTTC.

This clone has just a few counts. The chain joins TRBV6-6 to TRBJ1-1, with D uncertain. V shed 8 bases and J shed 0 bases, with 13 bases lying between them. The CDR3 is 14 amino acids. Germline V gives CDR1 MNHNY, CDR2 SVGAGI (reference sequence). CDR3: CASLKPGLNTEAFF. CDR3 in DNA: TGTGCCAGCTTAAAGCCAGGTTTGAACACTGAAGCTTTCTTT.

This clone has just a few counts. Additional DNA sequences in this sample encode the identical CDR3. The chain joins TRBV27 to TRBJ2-7; TRBD1 matches 8 bases. Germline V gene lookup returns CDR1 MNHEY and CDR2 SMNVEV (reference sequence). The CDR3 runs 15 residues. V dropped 4 bases and J dropped 2; count of bases not matched to a gene: 7. In nucleotides, the CDR3 is TGTGCCAGCAGTTCCGGACAGGGAAGGGCCTACGAGCAGTACTTC. Residues: CASSSGQGRAYEQYF.

J is TRBJ2-2 and V is TRBV30; tentatively, D is TRBD1 (5 bases). CDR3 size: 14 residues. Germline CDR1 GTSNPN, CDR2 SVGIG (reference sequence). Trimming stripped 2 bases from V and 5 bases from J, with 12 bases between. DNA of the CDR3: TGTGCCTGGAGTAGGGGTCAAGCTACCGGGGAGCTGTTTTTT. Translated, it gives CAWSRGQATGELFF.

This clone was observed a handful of times. This chain joins TRBV29-1 and TRBJ2-3; a possible D gene is TRBD2 (5 bases). The V gene lost 3 bases and the J gene lost 2 bases, with 9 bases spanning the gap. Germline loops: CDR1 SQVTM, CDR2 ANQGSEA. The CDR3 runs 13 residues. Here the CDR3 DNA reads TGCAGCGTTGATTCGACTAACACAGATACGCAGTATTTT. This codes for CSVDSTNTDTQYF.

This sequence joins TRBV4-3 and TRBJ1-2, with D hard to call. The V end lost 4 bases, the J end lost 4 bases, and 13 bases lay between the germline ends. This CDR3 spans 14 amino acids. Per germline, CDR1 LGHNA and CDR2 YSLEER. The CDR3 protein is CASSPDRQSYGYTF. In nucleotides, the CDR3 is TGCGCCAGCAGCCCCGATCGTCAGTCCTATGGCTACACCTTC.